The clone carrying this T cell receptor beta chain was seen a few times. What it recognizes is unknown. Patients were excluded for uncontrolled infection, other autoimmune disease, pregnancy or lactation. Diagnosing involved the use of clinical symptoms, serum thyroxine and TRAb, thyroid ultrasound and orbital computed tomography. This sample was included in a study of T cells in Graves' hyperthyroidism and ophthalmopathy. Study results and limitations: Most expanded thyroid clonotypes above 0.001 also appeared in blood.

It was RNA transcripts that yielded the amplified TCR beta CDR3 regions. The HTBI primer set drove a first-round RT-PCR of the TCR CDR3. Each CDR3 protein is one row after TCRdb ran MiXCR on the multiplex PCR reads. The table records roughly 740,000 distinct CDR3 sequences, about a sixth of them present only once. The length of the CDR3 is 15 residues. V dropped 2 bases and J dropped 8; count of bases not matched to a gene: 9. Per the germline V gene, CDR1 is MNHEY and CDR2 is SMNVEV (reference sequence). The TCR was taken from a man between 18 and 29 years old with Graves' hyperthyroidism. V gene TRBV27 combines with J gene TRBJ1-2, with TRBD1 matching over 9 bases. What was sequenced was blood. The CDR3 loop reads CASSLLGQGFGGYTF. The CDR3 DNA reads TGTGCCAGCAGTTTACTAGGACAGGGGTTTGGAGGCTACACCTTC.